This T cell receptor (beta chain) was recorded in a study of CD8 T cells in ankylosing spondylitis. Germline V gives CDR1 MNHEY, CDR2 SVGEGT. CDR3 length: 11 residues. V shed 5 bases and J shed 10 bases, with 9 bases lying between them. There are many counts of this clonotype. Via MiXCR, TCRdb re-called the 5' RACE reads, giving one row per CDR3 protein. The data show 200,000 or so distinct CDR3 sequences, with 10% to 15% seen just once and roughly 11% held by the top ten. The sequence derives from a female donor with ankylosing spondylitis or in good health (not recorded which). The sample comprised blood, either unsorted or a sorted T cell fraction (not recorded which). The rearrangement links TRBV6-2 or TRBV6-3 to TRBJ2-1; unclear D gene. The CDR3 sequence is CASSAAGEQFF. The DNA of the CDR3 is TGTGCCAGCAGTGCCGCTGGGGAGCAGTTCTTC.